This T cell receptor beta chain emerged from a study of glioma-infiltrating T cells. Points from the study as a whole: Above-expected tissue-blood divergence occurred in all gliomas, most in low-grade ones. Tissue and blood shared very few CDR3 sequences.

V was trimmed by 0 bases and J by 4 bases, leaving 10 bases between them. The CDR3 length is 15 residues. CDR1 is KGHSH, CDR2 LQKENI, per germline. TCR alpha and beta CDR3 regions were amplified from RNA using iRepertoire nested multiplex PCR. For one-step reverse transcription and amplification, about 85-400 ng of tissue mRNA or PBMC total RNA was used. TCRdb re-called the multiplex PCR reads through MiXCR, storing one row per CDR3 protein. This sample has approximately 100,000 distinct CDR3 sequences; less than 30% occur once, and the top ten carry roughly 30%. This clonotype was found many times. Its cognate antigen is unknown.

The sequencing input was glioma tissue, nonneoplastic brain tissue, or PBMCs (not recorded which). The rearrangement links TRBV18 to TRBJ2-1; perhaps TRBD1 as D (6 bases). This sequence was found in a human donor with low-grade glioma or glioblastoma, undergoing nonglioma brain surgery, or in good health (not recorded which). For the CDR3, the DNA is TGTGCCAGCTCACCACCTGGGGACAAGTACAATGAGCAGTTCTTC. It yields the protein CASSPPGDKYNEQFF.